These 14 T cell receptor beta chains share one sample of origin, sequenced in a study of blood T cells in healthy people across ages. A second about 6 to 12 cycle PCR used barcoded and J-beta primers. TCRdb passed the 5' RACE reads through MiXCR, listing each CDR3 protein once. The repertoire consists of hundreds of thousands of distinct CDR3 sequences, with approximately 30% occurring once and the leading ten covering approximately 14%. Sequencing was performed on blood. The receptor set was obtained from an elderly woman in good health.

The V gene is TRBV20-1, the J gene TRBJ2-4; D perhaps matches TRBD2 (5 bases). The length of the CDR3 is 16 residues. The V gene's germline CDR1 is DFQATT and CDR2 SNEGSKA (reference sequence). Trimming shortened V by 0 bases and J by 9 bases, and 21 bases separated the two germline ends. In DNA form, the CDR3 reads TGCAGTGCTAGAGATATACGGGGTGACCAAAGAAGCATTCAGTACTTC. This sequence encodes CSARDIRGDQRSIQYF.

This clonotype was seen repeatedly, ten times or more. The genes are TRBV15 and TRBJ2-5, with D tentatively TRBD1 or TRBD2 (5 bases each). V was clipped by 3 bases and J by 1 base, with 15 bases between them. The V gene's germline CDR1 is LNHNV and CDR2 YYDKDF (reference sequence). The CDR3 contains 16 residues. The CDR3 loop is CATSSAPSGLQETQYF. CDR3 bases: TGTGCCACCAGCAGCGCTCCTTCGGGGCTCCAAGAGACCCAGTACTTC.

The chain has TRBV28 and TRBJ2-1, with D uncertain. This CDR3 comprises 10 residues. V gave up 4 bases and J gave up 10 bases, with 5 bases separating them. Germline CDR1 MDHEN, CDR2 SYDVKM. The CDR3 sequence: CASSWKEQFF. The CDR3 DNA follows: TGTGCCAGCAGTTGGAAGGAGCAGTTCTTC.

At least ten counts were recorded for this clonotype. The V gene is TRBV3-1, the J gene TRBJ2-3; 8 positions match TRBD1. Germline CDR1 reads LGHDT; CDR2 reads YNNKEL (reference sequence). Trimming at V came to 3 bases and at J to 1 base, leaving 3 bases not matched to a gene. The CDR3 runs 15 residues. The DNA for the CDR3 is TGTGCCAGCAGCCAGCGCAGGGGGCGCACAGATACGCAGTATTTT. The encoded protein is CASSQRRGRTDTQYF.

This clonotype has a count of ten or more. The chain is built from TRBV30 and TRBJ2-4; TRBD2 might be the D (5 bases). Looked up from germline, CDR1 is GTSNPN and CDR2 is SVGIG (reference sequence). Trimming cost V 1 base and J 9 bases, with 13 bases left between them. CDR3 size: 13 residues. CDR3 bases: TGTGCCTGGAGTGGTGGAGAGGGTGGCATTCAGTACTTC. Its translation: CAWSGGEGGIQYF.

The table lists this clonotype with many counts. The chain links TRBV12-1 to TRBJ2-5; the table's D call, TRBD2, has no DNA check behind it. TRBV12-1 is a listed pseudogene. This CDR3 spans 17 amino acids. DNA of the CDR3: TGTGCCAGCAACTTTGACCCTGCCGCAGGGCACCAAGAGACCCAGTACTTC. It translates to CASNFDPAAGHQETQYF.

Only a few counts were recorded for this clonotype. V usage is TRBV9 and J usage is TRBJ1-2; TRBD1 is a possible D gene (6 bases). In germline, CDR1 is SGDLS, CDR2 YYNGEE. This CDR3 region has 15 residues. Trimming took 3 bases from V and 0 from J, leaving 12 bases between them. CDR3 nucleotide sequence: TGTGCCAGCAGCGCCGGACAGATTCCTAACTATGGCTACACCTTC. This codes for CASSAGQIPNYGYTF.

This clonotype was recorded at least ten times. The chain employs TRBV6-1 and TRBJ2-6; no firm D call. The V end was cut by 0 bases, the J end by 0 bases, with 9 bases between. CDR1 and CDR2 from the germline V gene are MNHNS and SASEGT. This CDR3 region has 17 residues. The CDR3 DNA is TGTGCCAGCAGTGAAGCGCTTGGCCTCTCTGGGGCCAACGTCCTGACTTTC. Translation gives CASSEALGLSGANVLTF.

This clonotype was detected many times. This sequence joins TRBV2 and TRBJ2-5; tentative D call: TRBD2 (6 bases). The V and J ends lost 6 bases and 0 bases respectively, with 14 bases between them. CDR1 SNHLY and CDR2 FYNNEI come from the germline V gene. CDR3 length: 15 amino acids. The CDR3 loop is CASSGLPTHQETQYF. CDR3 nucleotides: TGTGCCAGCAGCGGACTACCAACACACCAAGAGACCCAGTACTTC.

The V and J genes are TRBV29-1 and TRBJ1-1, with D unclear. Germline assignment: CDR1 SQVTM and CDR2 ANQGSEA. V was pared by 6 bases and J by 5 bases, with 22 bases between. The CDR3 totals 15 residues. CDR3 protein: CSVPLSAQRRTEAFF. CDR3 DNA sequence: TGCAGCGTCCCTTTGTCTGCACAGAGAAGAACTGAAGCTTTCTTT.

Here the CDR3 reads CASSQGFKAYEQFF. Here the CDR3 DNA reads TGTGCCAGCAGCCAAGGATTTAAAGCCTACGAACAGTTCTTC. The chain is built from TRBV3-1 and TRBJ2-1; D is ambiguous. Germline V CDR1 and CDR2: LGHDT, YNNKEL (reference sequence). Deletions cut 1 base from V and 13 bases from J, with 17 bases between. CDR3 length: 14 residues.

V is TRBV27 and J is TRBJ2-7, with a possible D match to TRBD2 (6 bases). CDR1 is MNHEY, CDR2 SMNVEV, per germline (reference sequence). The V end lost 5 bases, the J end lost 3 bases, and 20 bases lay between the germline ends. CDR3 length: 16 residues. The CDR3 spells CASSPSMGGIHYEQYF. Written as DNA, the CDR3 is TGTGCCAGCAGTCCCTCTATGGGGGGAATACACTACGAGCAGTACTTC.

The chain employs TRBV6-5 and TRBJ1-1, with D maybe TRBD1 (5 bases). The germline V gene encodes CDR1 MNHEY and CDR2 SVGAGI. The CDR3 covers 15 residues. Between the trimmed V and J ends, which lost 6 bases and 5 bases, there was a span of 19 bases. CDR3: CASRKTGPLGTEAFF. The CDR3 DNA reads as TGTGCCAGCAGGAAAACGGGACCTTTAGGGACTGAAGCTTTCTTT.

The chain employs TRBV20-1 and TRBJ1-4; TRBD1 is a possible D gene (6 bases). V shed 0 bases and J shed 6 bases, with 17 bases lying between them. Looked up from germline, CDR1 is DFQATT and CDR2 is SNEGSKA (reference sequence). The CDR3 consists of 16 residues. The CDR3 sequence: CSARDPQGGRHEKLFF. DNA for the CDR3: TGCAGTGCTAGAGATCCACAGGGTGGGCGACATGAAAAACTGTTTTTT.